The clone carrying this T cell receptor beta chain was seen at least ten times. What it recognizes is unknown. The data are from a study of T cells in Graves' hyperthyroidism and ophthalmopathy. The study's findings and limits: Before onset, ophthalmopathy was predicted by the model a median roughly 6.8 months earlier. A model using 13 V-J features told ophthalmopathy apart from stable hyperthyroidism. Most thyroid clonotypes with frequency above 0.001 were detected in blood.

CDR1 DFQATT and CDR2 SNEGSKA come from the germline V gene (reference sequence). The CDR3 consists of 15 residues. Trimming took off 3 bases at V and 0 bases at J, with 11 bases between the two ends. Researchers took RNA transcripts and amplified the TCR beta CDR3 regions from them. The study used the HTBI primer set for a first-round RT-PCR of the TCR CDR3. TCRdb called the multiplex PCR reads again in MiXCR, with one record for every CDR3 protein. This table has approximately 380,000 distinct CDR3 sequences, about an eighth appearing once. The chain joins TRBV20-1 to TRBJ2-2, with D perhaps matching TRBD2 (5 bases). Sequencing was performed on blood. The sequence came from a man aged 45 to 65 with Graves' ophthalmopathy. The CDR3 is CSASNGNANTGELFF. CDR3 DNA sequence: TGCAGTGCTAGTAACGGGAACGCGAACACCGGGGAGCTGTTTTTT.